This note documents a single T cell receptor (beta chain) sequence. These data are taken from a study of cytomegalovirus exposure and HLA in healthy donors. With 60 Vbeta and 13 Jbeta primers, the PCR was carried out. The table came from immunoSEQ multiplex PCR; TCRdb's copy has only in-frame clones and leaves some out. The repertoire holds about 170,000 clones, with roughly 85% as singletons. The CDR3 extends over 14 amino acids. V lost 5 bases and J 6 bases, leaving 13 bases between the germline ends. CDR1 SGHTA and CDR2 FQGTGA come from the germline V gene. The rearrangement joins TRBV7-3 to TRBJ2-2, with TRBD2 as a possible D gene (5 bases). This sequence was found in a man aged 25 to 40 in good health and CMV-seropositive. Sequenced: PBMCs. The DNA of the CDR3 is TGTGCCAGCAGCCCACAACTAGGGTCCGGGGAGCTGTTTTTT. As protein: CASSPQLGSGELFF.